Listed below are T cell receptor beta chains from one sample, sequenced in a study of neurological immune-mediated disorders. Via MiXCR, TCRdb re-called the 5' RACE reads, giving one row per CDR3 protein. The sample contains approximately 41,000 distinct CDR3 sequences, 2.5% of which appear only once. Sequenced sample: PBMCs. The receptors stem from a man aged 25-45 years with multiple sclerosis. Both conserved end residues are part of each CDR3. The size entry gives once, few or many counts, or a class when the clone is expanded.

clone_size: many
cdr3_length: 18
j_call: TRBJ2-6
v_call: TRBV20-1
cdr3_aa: CSARAGTGATSGANVLTF

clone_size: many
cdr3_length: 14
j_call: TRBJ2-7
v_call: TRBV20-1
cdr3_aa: CSAREGLAGPEQYF

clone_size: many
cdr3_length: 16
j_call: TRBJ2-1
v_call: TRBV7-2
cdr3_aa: CASSLEAARRMDEQFF

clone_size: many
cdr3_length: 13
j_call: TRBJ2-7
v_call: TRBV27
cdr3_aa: CASSLGAAYEQYF

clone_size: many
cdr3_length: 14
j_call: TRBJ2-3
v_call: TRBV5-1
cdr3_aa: CASSMTGFTDTQYF

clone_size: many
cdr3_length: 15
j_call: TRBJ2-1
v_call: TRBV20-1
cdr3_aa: CSARGGTTSYNEQFF

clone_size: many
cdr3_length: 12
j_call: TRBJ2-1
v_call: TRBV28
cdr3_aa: CASSLGETGASF

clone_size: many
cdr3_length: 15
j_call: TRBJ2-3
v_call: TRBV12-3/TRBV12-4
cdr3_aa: CASSFGSGPAHTQYF

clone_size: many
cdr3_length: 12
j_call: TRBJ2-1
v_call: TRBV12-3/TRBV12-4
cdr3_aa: CASQGGSNEQFF

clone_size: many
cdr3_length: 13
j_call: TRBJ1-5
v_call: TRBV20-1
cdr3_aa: CSASLNSRQPQHF

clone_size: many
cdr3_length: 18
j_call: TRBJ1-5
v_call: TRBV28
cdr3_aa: CASGAGPSLRRSNQPQHF

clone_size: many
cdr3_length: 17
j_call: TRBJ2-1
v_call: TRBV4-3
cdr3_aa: CASSQDVGSGSFYEQFF

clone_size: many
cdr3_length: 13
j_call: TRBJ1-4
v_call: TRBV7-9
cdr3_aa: CASSFDRGEKLFF

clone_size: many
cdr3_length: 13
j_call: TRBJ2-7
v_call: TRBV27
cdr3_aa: CASSLSSPYEQYF